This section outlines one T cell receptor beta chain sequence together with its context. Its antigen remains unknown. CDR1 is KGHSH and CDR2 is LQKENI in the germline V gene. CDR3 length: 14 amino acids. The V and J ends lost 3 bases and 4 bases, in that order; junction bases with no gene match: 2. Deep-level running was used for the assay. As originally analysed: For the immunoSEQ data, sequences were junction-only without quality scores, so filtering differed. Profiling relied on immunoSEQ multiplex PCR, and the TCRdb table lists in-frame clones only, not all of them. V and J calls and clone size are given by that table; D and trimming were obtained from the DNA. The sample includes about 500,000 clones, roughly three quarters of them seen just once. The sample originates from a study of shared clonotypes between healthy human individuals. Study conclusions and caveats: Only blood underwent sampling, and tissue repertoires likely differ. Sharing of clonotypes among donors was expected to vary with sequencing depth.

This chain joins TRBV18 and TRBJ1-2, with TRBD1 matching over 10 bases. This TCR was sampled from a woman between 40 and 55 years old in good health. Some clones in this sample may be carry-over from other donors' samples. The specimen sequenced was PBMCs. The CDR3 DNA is TGTGCCAGCTCACCGAGGGACAGGGGCTATGGCTACACCTTC. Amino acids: CASSPRDRGYGYTF.